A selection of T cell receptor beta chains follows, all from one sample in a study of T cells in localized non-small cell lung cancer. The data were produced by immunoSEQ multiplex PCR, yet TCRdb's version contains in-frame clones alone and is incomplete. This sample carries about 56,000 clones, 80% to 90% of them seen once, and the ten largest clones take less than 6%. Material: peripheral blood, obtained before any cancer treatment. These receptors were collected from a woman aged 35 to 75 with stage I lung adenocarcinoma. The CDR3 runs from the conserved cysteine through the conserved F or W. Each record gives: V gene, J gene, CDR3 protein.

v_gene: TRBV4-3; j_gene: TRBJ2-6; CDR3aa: CASSQVSSGANVLTF
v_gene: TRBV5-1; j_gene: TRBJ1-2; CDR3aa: CASSLDARGQGRRYGYTF
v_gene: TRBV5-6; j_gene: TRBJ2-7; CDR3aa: CASSSLDTSYEQYF
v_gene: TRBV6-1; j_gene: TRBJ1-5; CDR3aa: CASSEGGHQNQPQHF
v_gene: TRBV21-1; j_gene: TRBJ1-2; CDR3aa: CASSKALDRANGYTF
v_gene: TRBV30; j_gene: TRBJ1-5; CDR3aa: CAWSAWTANQPQHF
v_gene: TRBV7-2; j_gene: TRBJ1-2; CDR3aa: CASSLTGKQGGYTF
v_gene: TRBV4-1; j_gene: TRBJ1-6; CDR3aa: CASSVIPGISYNSPLHF
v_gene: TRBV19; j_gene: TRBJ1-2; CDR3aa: CASSIRGESGYTF
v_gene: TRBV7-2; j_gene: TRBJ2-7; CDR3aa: CASSLGTGHSYEQYF
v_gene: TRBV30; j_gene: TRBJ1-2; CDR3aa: CAWSVSAGPGYGYTF
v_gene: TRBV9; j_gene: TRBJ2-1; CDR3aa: CASSVLAATYNEQFF
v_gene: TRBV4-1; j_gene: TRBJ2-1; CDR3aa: CASSLWGGPNEQFF
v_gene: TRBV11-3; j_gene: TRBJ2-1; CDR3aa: CASSFESYNEQFF
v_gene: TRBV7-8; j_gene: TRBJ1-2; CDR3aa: CASSLEAGGSVHGYTF
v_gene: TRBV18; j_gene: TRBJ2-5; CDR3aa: CASSQGLASQETQYF
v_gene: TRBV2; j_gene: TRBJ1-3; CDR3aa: CASSAGVNSGNTIYF
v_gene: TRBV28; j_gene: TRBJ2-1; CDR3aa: CASRATGSDEQFF
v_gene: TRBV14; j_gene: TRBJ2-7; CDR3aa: CASSQQGGWYEQYF
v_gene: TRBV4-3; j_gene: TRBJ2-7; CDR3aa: CASSQGGGSSYEQYF
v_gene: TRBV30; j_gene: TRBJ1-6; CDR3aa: CALRPGQGFYNSPLHF
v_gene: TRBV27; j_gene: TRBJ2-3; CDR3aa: CASSLLSSTDTQYF